What follows is one TCR beta chain and its context. Produced via immunoSEQ multiplex PCR; TCRdb's table is partial and in-frame only. The table records about 340,000 clones, about 86% of them present only once. These data originate in a study of blood T cell repertoires in COVID-19. This CDR3 contains 18 residues. V was pared by 1 base and J by 3 bases, with 18 bases between. Looked up from germline, CDR1 is PRHDT and CDR2 is FYEKMQ (reference sequence). This sequence originates from a woman aged 40 to 50 with acute COVID-19. This sequence joins TRBV13 and TRBJ2-2, with a weak D call TRBD2 (6 bases). The specimen sequenced was PBMCs or T cells enriched from blood (not recorded which). CDR3 residues: CASSLVLLASGDTGELFF. The CDR3 nucleotides are TGTGCCAGCAGCTTAGTTCTGTTAGCGTCGGGAGACACCGGGGAGCTGTTTTTT.